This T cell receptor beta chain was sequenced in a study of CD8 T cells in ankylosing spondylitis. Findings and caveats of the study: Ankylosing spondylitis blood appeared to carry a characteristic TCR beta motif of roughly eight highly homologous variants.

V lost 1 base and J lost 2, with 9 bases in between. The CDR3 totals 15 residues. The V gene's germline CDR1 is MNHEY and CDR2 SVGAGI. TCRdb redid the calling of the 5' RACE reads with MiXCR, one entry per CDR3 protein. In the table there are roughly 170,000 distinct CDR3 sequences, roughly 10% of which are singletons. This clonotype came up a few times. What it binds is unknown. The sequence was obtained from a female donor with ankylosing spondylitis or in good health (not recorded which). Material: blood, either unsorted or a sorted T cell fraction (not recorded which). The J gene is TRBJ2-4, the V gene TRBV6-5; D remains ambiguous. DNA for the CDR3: TGTGCCAGCAGTTACTTTCTGGGAACCAAAAACATTCAGTACTTC. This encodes CASSYFLGTKNIQYF.